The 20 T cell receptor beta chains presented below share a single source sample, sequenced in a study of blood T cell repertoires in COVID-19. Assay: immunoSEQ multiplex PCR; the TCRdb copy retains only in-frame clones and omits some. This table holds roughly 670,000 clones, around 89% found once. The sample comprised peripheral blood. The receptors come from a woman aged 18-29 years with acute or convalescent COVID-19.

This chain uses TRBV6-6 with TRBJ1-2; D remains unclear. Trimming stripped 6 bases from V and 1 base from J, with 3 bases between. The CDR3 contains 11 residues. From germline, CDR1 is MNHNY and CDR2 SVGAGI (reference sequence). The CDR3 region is CASRSNYGYTF. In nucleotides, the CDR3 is TGTGCCAGCAGGAGTAACTATGGCTACACCTTC.

The chain's CDR3 is CASSLQQESVPQHF. Written as DNA, the CDR3 is TGTGCCAGCAGCTTACAACAGGAAAGTGTTCCCCAGCATTTT. This chain uses TRBV7-9 with TRBJ1-5; D perhaps matches TRBD1 (5 bases). CDR1 is SEHNR, CDR2 FQNEAQ, per germline (reference sequence). This CDR3 contains 14 residues. V lost 2 bases and J 10 bases, leaving 15 bases between the germline ends.

CDR3 residues: CASSYRTGTGELFF. As DNA, the CDR3 is TGCGCCAGCAGCTATCGGACAGGCACCGGGGAGCTGTTTTTT. The chain has TRBV4-1 and TRBJ2-2, with 7 bases lining up with TRBD1. Germline lookup yields CDR1 MGHRA and CDR2 YSYEKL. This CDR3 spans 14 amino acids. V was clipped by 5 bases and J by 4 bases; unmatched bases: 4.

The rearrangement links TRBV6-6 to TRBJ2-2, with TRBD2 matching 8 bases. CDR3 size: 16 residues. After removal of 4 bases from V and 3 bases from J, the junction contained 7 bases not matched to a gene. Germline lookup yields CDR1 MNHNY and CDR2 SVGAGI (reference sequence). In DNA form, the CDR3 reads TGTGCCAGCAGTTTCCGGGGGGGGGCCGACACCGGGGAGCTGTTTTTT. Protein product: CASSFRGGADTGELFF.

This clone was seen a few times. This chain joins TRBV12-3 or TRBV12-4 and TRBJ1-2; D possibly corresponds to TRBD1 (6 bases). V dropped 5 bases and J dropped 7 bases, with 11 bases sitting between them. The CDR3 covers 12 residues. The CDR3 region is CASSTGLGGYTF. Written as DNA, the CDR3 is TGTGCCAGCAGTACAGGGTTAGGTGGCTACACCTTC.

DNA of the CDR3: TGTGCCAGCAGCTTAAGAGGAGGGGTTCAGCCCCAGCATTTT. Its translation: CASSLRGGVQPQHF. The chain joins TRBV5-6 to TRBJ1-5; tentatively, D is TRBD1 (5 bases). Per the germline V gene, CDR1 is SGHDT and CDR2 is YYEEEE. This CDR3 region has 14 residues. The V gene lost 2 bases and the J gene lost 6 bases, with 12 bases spanning the gap.

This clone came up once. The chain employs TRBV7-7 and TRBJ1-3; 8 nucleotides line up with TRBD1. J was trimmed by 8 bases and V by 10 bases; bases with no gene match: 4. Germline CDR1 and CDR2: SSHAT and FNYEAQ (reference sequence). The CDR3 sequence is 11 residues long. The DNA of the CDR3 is TGTGCCAACGACAGGGGAGACACCATATATTTT. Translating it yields CANDRGDTIYF.

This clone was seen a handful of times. The CDR3 spells CASSFYGRRQETQYF. CDR3 nucleotides: TGTGCCAGCAGCTTTTACGGGAGGCGCCAAGAGACCCAGTACTTC. The chain links TRBV5-4 to TRBJ2-5; 7 bases map to TRBD2. J lost 1 base, V lost 2 bases, and 5 bases had no gene match. CDR3 length equals 15 residues. Germline lookup yields CDR1 SGHNT and CDR2 YYREEE (reference sequence). Full variable domain (outside the CDR3, taken from reference TRBV5-4 and TRBJ2-5): ETGVTQSPTHLIKTRGQQVTLRCSSQSGHNTVSWYQQALGQGPQFIFQYYREEENGRGNFPPRFSGLQFPNYSSELNVNALELDDSALYLCASSFYGRRQETQYFGPGTRLLVL.

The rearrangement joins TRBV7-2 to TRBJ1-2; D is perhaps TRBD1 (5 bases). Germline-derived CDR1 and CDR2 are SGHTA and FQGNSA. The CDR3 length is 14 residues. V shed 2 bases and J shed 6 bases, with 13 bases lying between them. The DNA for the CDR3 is TGTGCCAGCAGCTTAAGAAACCGGGGGGATGGCTACACCTTC. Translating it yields CASSLRNRGDGYTF.

The CDR3 nucleotides are TGTGCCAGCAGTGACTCTTCCAGGGGAGTATCGAATGGCTACACCTTC. Translating it yields CASSDSSRGVSNGYTF. V usage is TRBV6-4 and J usage is TRBJ1-2; a weak D match, TRBD1 (6 bases). The CDR3 totals 16 residues. Germline-derived CDR1 and CDR2 are MRHNA and SNTAGT. The V and J ends lost 0 bases and 6 bases respectively, with 17 bases between them.

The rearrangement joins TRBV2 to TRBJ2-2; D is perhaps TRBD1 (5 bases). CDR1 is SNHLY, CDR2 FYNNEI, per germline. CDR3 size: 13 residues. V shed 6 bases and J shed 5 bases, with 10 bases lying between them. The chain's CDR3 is CASRPRQTGELFF. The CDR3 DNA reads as TGTGCCAGCAGACCTCGACAGACCGGGGAGCTGTTTTTT.

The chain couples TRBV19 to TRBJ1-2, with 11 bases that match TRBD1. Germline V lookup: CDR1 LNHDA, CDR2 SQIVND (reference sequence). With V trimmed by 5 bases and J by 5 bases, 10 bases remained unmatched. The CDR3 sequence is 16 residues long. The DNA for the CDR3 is TGTGCCAGTAGTGCCTACCGGGACAGGGGGACTTATGGCTACACCTTC. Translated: CASSAYRDRGTYGYTF.

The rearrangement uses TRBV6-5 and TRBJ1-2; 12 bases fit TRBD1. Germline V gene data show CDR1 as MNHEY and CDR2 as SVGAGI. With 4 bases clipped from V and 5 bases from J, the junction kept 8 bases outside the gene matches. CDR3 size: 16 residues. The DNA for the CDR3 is TGTGCCAGCAGTTTGTACCGGGACAGGGGGCTTTATGGCTACACCTTC. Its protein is CASSLYRDRGLYGYTF.

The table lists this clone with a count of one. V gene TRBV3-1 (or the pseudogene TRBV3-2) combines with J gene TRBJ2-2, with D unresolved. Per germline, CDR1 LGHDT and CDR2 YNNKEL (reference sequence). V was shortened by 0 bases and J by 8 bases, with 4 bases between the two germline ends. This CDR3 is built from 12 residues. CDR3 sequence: CASSQDLGELFF. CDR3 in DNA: TGTGCCAGCAGCCAAGACCTTGGGGAGCTGTTTTTT.

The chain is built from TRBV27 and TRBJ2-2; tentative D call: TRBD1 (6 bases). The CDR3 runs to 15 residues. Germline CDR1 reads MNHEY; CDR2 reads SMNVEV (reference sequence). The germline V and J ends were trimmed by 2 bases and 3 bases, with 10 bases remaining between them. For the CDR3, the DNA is TGTGCCAGCAGTTTACGGGACACTTACACCGGGGAGCTGTTTTTT. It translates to CASSLRDTYTGELFF.

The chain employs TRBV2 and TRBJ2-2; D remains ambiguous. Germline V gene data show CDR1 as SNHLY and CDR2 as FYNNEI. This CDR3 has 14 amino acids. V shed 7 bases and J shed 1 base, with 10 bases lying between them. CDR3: CASIRLMNTGELFF. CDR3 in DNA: TGTGCCAGCATTCGACTCATGAACACCGGGGAGCTGTTTTTT.

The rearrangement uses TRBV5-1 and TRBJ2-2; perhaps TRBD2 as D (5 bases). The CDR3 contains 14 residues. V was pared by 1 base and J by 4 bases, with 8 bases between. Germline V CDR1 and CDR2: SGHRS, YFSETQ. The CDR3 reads CASSLTGVTGELFF. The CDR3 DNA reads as TGCGCCAGCAGCTTGACCGGGGTCACCGGGGAGCTGTTTTTT.

Here the CDR3 reads CASSVAGPYGYTF. The CDR3 DNA follows: TGTGCCAGCAGCGTGGCAGGGCCTTATGGCTACACCTTC. This rearrangement joins TRBV9 to TRBJ1-2; possible D gene TRBD1, 5 bases. The germline V and J ends were trimmed by 2 bases and 5 bases, with 10 bases remaining between them. The CDR3 extends over 13 amino acids. Looked up from germline, CDR1 is SGDLS and CDR2 is YYNGEE.

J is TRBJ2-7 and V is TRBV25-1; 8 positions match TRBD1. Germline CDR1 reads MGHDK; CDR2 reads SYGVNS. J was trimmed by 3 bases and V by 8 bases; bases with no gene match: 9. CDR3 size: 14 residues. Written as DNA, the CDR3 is TGTGCCAGCGGCAACAGGGGGAGGCTCTACGAGCAGTACTTC. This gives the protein CASGNRGRLYEQYF.

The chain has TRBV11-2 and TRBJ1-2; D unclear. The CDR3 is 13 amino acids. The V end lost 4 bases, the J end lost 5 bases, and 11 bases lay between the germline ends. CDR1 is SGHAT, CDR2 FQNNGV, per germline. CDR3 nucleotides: TGTGCCAGCAGCTCGGGCGAGGGATATGGCTACACCTTC. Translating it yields CASSSGEGYGYTF.